A single T cell receptor (beta chain) is shown here with its context. This sample was included in a study of blood T cell repertoires in COVID-19. The CDR3 has 16 residues. Per the authors' pipeline: Reference gene primer amplification gave estimated nucleated cell counts. TCRdb's table, derived via immunoSEQ multiplex PCR, lists solely in-frame clones and lacks some. V, J and clone size are taken as reported in that table, and D and trimming were inferred from the DNA itself. The data contain a few hundred thousand clones, approximately 90% of them seen just once; the ten biggest clones take up 2% to 2.5%.

The chain joins TRBV21-1 to TRBJ2-3; the table's TRBD2 call for D was not verified on the DNA. TRBV21-1 is shown as a pseudogene. The source of this sequence is a man aged 25-45 years who had recovered from COVID-19. Sequenced sample: peripheral blood. The CDR3 loop reads CASSKGETSAPDTQYF. As DNA, the CDR3 is TGTGCCAGCAGCAAAGGGGAGACTAGCGCCCCAGATACGCAGTATTTT.